These 22 T cell receptor beta chains originate from one sample sequenced in a study of blood T cell repertoires in COVID-19 (dated by TCRdb to 2018 to 2021). Receptor libraries were prepared by the immunoSEQ multiplex PCR assay. Sourced from immuneACCESS, this table was stored by TCRdb with only in-frame sequences that have V and J called. A share of the clones is absent; for the studies checked, an unresolved V gene accounts for under half, and the remainder has no known explanation. This sample comprises a few hundred thousand clones, 85% of them detected only once. 5% to 8% of the sample comes from the top ten. Sample: PBMCs or T cells enriched from blood (not recorded which). These receptor sequences come from a woman aged 45-65 years who had been exposed to COVID-19.

The chain is built from TRBV24-1 and TRBJ2-2, with TRBD1 matching 8 bases. The CDR3 totals 15 residues. The ends lost 2 bases at V and 5 bases at J; junction bases unmatched: 3. Per germline, CDR1 KGHDR and CDR2 SFDVKD. The CDR3 DNA is TGTGCCACCAGTGATTCGGACAGGGAAACCGGGGAGCTGTTTTTT. Translation gives CATSDSDRETGELFF.

The rearrangement links TRBV29-1 to TRBJ1-2; D remains unclear. The CDR3 spans 14 residues. Trimming left V 2 bases short and J 7 bases short, with 17 bases between. In germline, CDR1 is SQVTM, CDR2 ANQGSEA. The DNA for the CDR3 is TGCAGCGTTGAAAGAGGGTCAGCCGCTGGTGGCTACACCTTC. Encoded protein: CSVERGSAAGGYTF.

The chain is built from TRBV27 and TRBJ2-7; 8 bases fit TRBD2. The CDR3 length is 14 residues. V was pared by 5 bases and J by 5 bases, with 8 bases of the junction left unmatched. CDR1 and CDR2 (germline): MNHEY, SMNVEV (reference sequence). This CDR3 reads CASSLRGVGHEQYF. CDR3 bases: TGTGCCAGCAGTCTGCGGGGGGTAGGGCACGAGCAGTACTTC.

This chain uses TRBV5-1 with TRBJ2-1; 10 bases align to TRBD2. The germline gives CDR1 SGHRS, CDR2 YFSETQ. V lost 6 bases, J lost 9 bases, and 3 bases stayed unmatched. This CDR3 has 12 amino acids. As DNA, the CDR3 is TGCGCCAGCACGAGCGGGGGGGCTGAGCAGTTCTTC. Amino acids: CASTSGGAEQFF.

This clone occurred once. This chain uses TRBV7-2 with TRBJ1-2; D is perhaps TRBD1 (6 bases). Trimming shortened V by 2 bases and J by 4 bases, and 17 bases separated the two germline ends. The CDR3 length is 16 residues. Germline V lookup: CDR1 SGHTA, CDR2 FQGNSA. CDR3 sequence: CASSLLGGLGGYGYTF. CDR3 nucleotides: TGTGCCAGCAGCTTATTGGGGGGGCTCGGAGGCTATGGCTACACCTTC.

This chain connects TRBV2 to TRBJ2-2; D gene unclear. This CDR3 comprises 14 residues. V gave up 9 bases and J gave up 5 bases, with 16 bases separating them. From germline, CDR1 is SNHLY and CDR2 FYNNEI. CDR3 sequence (DNA): TGTGCCAGAACCCCGGCTGTCGGGACCGGGGAGCTGTTTTTT. This codes for CARTPAVGTGELFF.

The chain links TRBV28 to TRBJ2-2, with TRBD2 matching over 7 bases. The junction had 7 bases not matched to a gene; V was cut back by 8 bases and J by 4 bases. The CDR3 covers 14 residues. Germline-derived CDR1 and CDR2 are MDHEN and SYDVKM. The CDR3 spells CASLLAAVTGELFF. Here the CDR3 DNA reads TGTGCCAGCCTTCTAGCGGCGGTCACCGGGGAGCTGTTTTTT. Based on the CDR3 plus reference TRBV28 and TRBJ2-2, the full variable domain is DVKVTQSSRYLVKRTGEKVFLECVQDMDHENMFWYRQDPGLGLRLIYFSYDVKMKEKGDIPEGYSVSREKKERFSLILESASTNQTSMYLCASLLAAVTGELFFGEGSRLTVL.

The chain couples TRBV10-2 to TRBJ1-4; possible D gene TRBD1, 5 bases. Trimming removed 8 bases at V and 5 bases at J, with 18 bases between. The CDR3 extends over 15 amino acids. Germline assignment: CDR1 WSHSY and CDR2 SAAADI. The CDR3 DNA reads as TGCGCCAGCGCCCAGCTGGGGGGGGGAAATGAAAAACTGTTTTTT. It yields the protein CASAQLGGGNEKLFF.

The sample holds one count of this clone. The chain combines TRBV28 with TRBJ1-1; the D is unclear. Trimming took off 6 bases at V and 0 bases at J, with 17 bases between the two ends. The CDR3 extends over 16 amino acids. CDR1 MDHEN and CDR2 SYDVKM come from the germline V gene. The CDR3 is CASSPGRFTLNTEAFF. The CDR3 DNA is TGTGCCAGCAGCCCTGGGCGCTTCACTCTGAACACTGAAGCTTTCTTT.

The chain uses TRBV27 and TRBJ1-2; 7 nucleotides line up with TRBD1. This CDR3 region has 13 residues. V shed 3 bases, J shed 4 bases, and the junction held 2 bases outside the gene matches. Germline assignment: CDR1 MNHEY and CDR2 SMNVEV (reference sequence). CDR3: CASSLAGGYGYTF. The DNA of the CDR3 is TGTGCCAGCAGTTTGGCAGGGGGCTATGGCTACACCTTC.

The V call is TRBV2, the J call TRBJ2-1; 7 bases are a match to TRBD1. The CDR3 has 15 amino acids. Germline V gives CDR1 SNHLY, CDR2 FYNNEI. The trim removed 6 bases at V and 7 bases at J, leaving 12 bases unmatched. CDR3 loop: CASRPLRGRSNEQFF. CDR3 nucleotide sequence: TGTGCCAGCAGGCCTCTAAGGGGGCGCTCGAATGAGCAGTTCTTC.

The chain carries TRBV4-1 and TRBJ1-4; 10 bases match TRBD1. This CDR3 has 17 amino acids. Germline CDR1 MGHRA, CDR2 YSYEKL. J was trimmed by 5 bases and V by 1 base; bases with no gene match: 7. The CDR3 loop is CASSQGAGQGGNEKLFF. Here the CDR3 DNA reads TGCGCCAGCAGCCAAGGTGCAGGACAGGGGGGGAATGAAAAACTGTTTTTT.

This clone was observed a handful of times. The chain employs TRBV18 and TRBJ1-4; TRBD1 matches 8 bases. J was trimmed by 6 bases and V by 2 bases; bases with no gene match: 5. This CDR3 region has 15 residues. Germline V gene lookup returns CDR1 KGHSH and CDR2 LQKENI. DNA for the CDR3: TGTGCCAGCTCACCAAGACAGGGGACGCATGAAAAACTGTTTTTT. Translating gives CASSPRQGTHEKLFF. Filled out from reference TRBV18 and TRBJ1-4, the complete variable domain reads NAGVMQNPRHLVRRRGQEARLRCSPMKGHSHVYWYRQLPEEGLKFMVYLQKENIIDESGMPKERFSAEFPKEGPSILRIQQVVRGDSAAYFCASSPRQGTHEKLFFGSGTQLSVL.

V is TRBV7-3 and J is TRBJ2-3, with TRBD1 matching over 11 bases. This CDR3 is 16 amino acids long. The germline V gene encodes CDR1 SGHTA and CDR2 FQGTGA. The V gene end was trimmed by 2 bases and the J gene end by 2 bases; junction bases not matched to a gene: 3. CDR3 residues: CASSLRTGGLTDTQYF. CDR3 DNA: TGTGCCAGCAGCTTACGGACAGGGGGCCTCACAGATACGCAGTATTTT.

The chain is built from TRBV25-1 and TRBJ1-2; a possible D gene is TRBD1 (6 bases). The CDR3 contains 14 residues. From germline, CDR1 is MGHDK and CDR2 SYGVNS. V was clipped by 8 bases and J by 3 bases, with 16 bases between them. CDR3 sequence (DNA): TGTGCCAGCTCCACAGGGCTGGGATACTATGGCTACACCTTC. It codes for CASSTGLGYYGYTF.

The chain couples TRBV5-1 to TRBJ2-7, with D perhaps TRBD2 (5 bases). V lost 4 bases to trimming and J lost 2 bases, with 13 bases between them. CDR1 SGHRS and CDR2 YFSETQ come from the germline V gene. This CDR3 spans 14 amino acids. DNA for the CDR3: TGCGCCAGCAGCGAGGGTTTTAAGCCCTACGAGCAGTACTTC. Translated: CASSEGFKPYEQYF.

This clone was observed a handful of times. V gene TRBV6-2 or TRBV6-3 combines with J gene TRBJ1-1, with D unclear. This CDR3 region has 13 residues. CDR1 is MNHEY, CDR2 SVGEGT, per germline. Trimming removed 6 bases at V and 4 bases at J, with 12 bases between. The CDR3 spells CASSRREATEAFF. In nucleotides, the CDR3 is TGTGCCAGCAGCAGGCGGGAGGCCACTGAAGCTTTCTTT.

This clone came up a few times. This chain connects TRBV6-1 to TRBJ2-7; TRBD2 aligns across 7 bases. The CDR3 is 15 amino acids. Germline CDR1 is MNHNS and CDR2 is SASEGT. The V segment lost 0 bases and the J segment 7 bases; nucleotides outside the gene matches: 9. The CDR3 DNA reads TGTGCCAGCAGTGAAGCGAGGGGAGGGTTCCGGGAGCAGTACTTC. This sequence encodes CASSEARGGFREQYF.

This clone was observed a single time. This sequence joins TRBV12-3 or TRBV12-4 and TRBJ1-2; D gene ambiguous. Trimming cost V 5 bases and J 8 bases, with 12 bases left between them. The CDR3 loop spans 12 amino acids. The CDR3 reads CASSTGVNGYTF. CDR3 sequence (DNA): TGTGCCAGCAGTACGGGAGTAAACGGCTACACCTTC.

The chain has TRBV27 and TRBJ1-6, with 9 bases aligning to TRBD1. This CDR3 region has 14 residues. CDR1 is MNHEY, CDR2 SMNVEV, per germline (reference sequence). V dropped 5 bases and J dropped 7; count of bases not matched to a gene: 3. CDR3 region: CASSPGQGNSPLHF. CDR3 nucleotide sequence: TGTGCCAGCAGTCCCGGACAGGGGAATTCACCCCTCCACTTT.

V usage is TRBV6-4 and J usage is TRBJ2-3, with 8 bases aligning to TRBD2. This CDR3 region has 15 residues. Trimming took 5 bases from V and 4 from J; bases not matched to a gene: 8. Germline V gene sequence: CDR1 MRHNA, CDR2 SNTAGT. DNA of the CDR3: TGTGCCAGCAGTCCGGCGGGGGGTGAGGCAGATACGCAGTATTTT. Encoded protein: CASSPAGGEADTQYF.

The genes are TRBV10-3 and TRBJ1-2; D is ambiguous. Looked up from germline, CDR1 is ENHRY and CDR2 is SYGVKD. Trimming pared 0 bases from V and 2 bases from J, leaving 7 bases between. CDR3 length equals 14 residues. This CDR3 is CAISESERNYGYTF. The DNA for the CDR3 is TGTGCCATCAGTGAGTCCGAGCGGAACTATGGCTACACCTTC.